These 6 T cell receptor beta chains were sequenced from one sample in a study of blood T cell repertoires in COVID-19. Generated by immunoSEQ multiplex PCR, the TCRdb table keeps only in-frame clones and is missing some. The sample yields over 130,000 clones, roughly nine tenths seen once. Sequencing input: peripheral blood. These receptors were obtained from a woman aged 60-75 years with active or convalescent COVID-19.

J is TRBJ1-5 and V is TRBV7-2, with D uncertain. Trimming pared 1 base from V and 4 bases from J, leaving 5 bases between. Germline V gene lookup returns CDR1 SGHTA and CDR2 FQGNSA. The CDR3 runs to 13 residues. CDR3 sequence (DNA): TGTGCCAGCAGCTTAGAGCGAAATCAGCCCCAGCATTTT. It yields the protein CASSLERNQPQHF.

The chain recombines TRBV11-2 with TRBJ2-7; no clear D gene. From germline, CDR1 is SGHAT and CDR2 FQNNGV. The V and J ends lost 6 bases and 0 bases respectively, with 12 bases between them. This CDR3 is 14 amino acids long. CDR3 protein: CASSQLASSYEQYF. The CDR3 nucleotides read TGTGCCAGCAGTCAATTGGCTAGCTCCTACGAGCAGTACTTC.

This clone appeared once. As DNA, the CDR3 is TGTGCCAGCAGGGGGAGCGGGGTGGGCAATGAGCAGTTCTTC. Translating gives CASRGSGVGNEQFF. The chain combines TRBV7-2 with TRBJ2-1; 7 nucleotides line up with TRBD2. The CDR3 totals 14 residues. J gave up 6 bases and V 6 bases, and 8 bases lay outside the gene matches. From germline, CDR1 is SGHTA and CDR2 FQGNSA.

The V call is TRBV4-3, the J call TRBJ1-1; perhaps TRBD1 as D (5 bases). Germline values: CDR1 LGHNA, CDR2 YSLEER. This CDR3 comprises 16 residues. Between the trimmed V and J ends, which lost 4 bases and 3 bases, there was a span of 18 bases. The CDR3 loop is CASSLSSWGGDTEAFF. In nucleotides, the CDR3 is TGCGCCAGCAGCCTGTCGTCTTGGGGAGGGGACACTGAAGCTTTCTTT.

There are many counts of this clone. This sequence joins TRBV6-5 and TRBJ1-5; D perhaps matches TRBD1 (5 bases). CDR1 and CDR2 from the germline V gene are MNHEY and SVGAGI. The germline V and J ends were trimmed by 6 bases and 3 bases, with 15 bases remaining between them. CDR3 length: 15 residues. The CDR3 region is CASSRGGGSNQPQHF. CDR3 in DNA: TGTGCCAGCAGCCGCGGGGGGGGGTCCAATCAGCCCCAGCATTTT.

The chain has TRBV4-3 and TRBJ2-3; 7 nucleotides line up with TRBD1. V trimming: 4 bases; J trimming: 2 bases; junction bases outside the gene matches: 6. This CDR3 is 15 amino acids long. Germline loops: CDR1 LGHNA, CDR2 YSLEER. CDR3 protein: CASSRSQGSTDTQYF. CDR3 DNA: TGCGCCAGCAGCCGATCACAGGGGTCCACAGATACGCAGTATTTT.